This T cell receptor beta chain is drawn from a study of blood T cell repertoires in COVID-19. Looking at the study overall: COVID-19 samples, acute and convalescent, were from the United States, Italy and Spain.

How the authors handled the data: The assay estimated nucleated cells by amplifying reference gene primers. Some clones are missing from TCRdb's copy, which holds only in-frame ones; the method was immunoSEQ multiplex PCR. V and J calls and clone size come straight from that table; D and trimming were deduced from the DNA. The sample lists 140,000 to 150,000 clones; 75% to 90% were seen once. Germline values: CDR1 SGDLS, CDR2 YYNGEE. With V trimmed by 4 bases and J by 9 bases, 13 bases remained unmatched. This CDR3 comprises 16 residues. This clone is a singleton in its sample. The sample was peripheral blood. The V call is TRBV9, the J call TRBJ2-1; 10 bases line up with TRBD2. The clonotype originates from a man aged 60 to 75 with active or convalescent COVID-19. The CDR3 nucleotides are TGTGCCAGCAGCCCCCGTGATAGCGGGAGGTACGGTGAGCAGTTCTTC. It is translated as CASSPRDSGRYGEQFF.